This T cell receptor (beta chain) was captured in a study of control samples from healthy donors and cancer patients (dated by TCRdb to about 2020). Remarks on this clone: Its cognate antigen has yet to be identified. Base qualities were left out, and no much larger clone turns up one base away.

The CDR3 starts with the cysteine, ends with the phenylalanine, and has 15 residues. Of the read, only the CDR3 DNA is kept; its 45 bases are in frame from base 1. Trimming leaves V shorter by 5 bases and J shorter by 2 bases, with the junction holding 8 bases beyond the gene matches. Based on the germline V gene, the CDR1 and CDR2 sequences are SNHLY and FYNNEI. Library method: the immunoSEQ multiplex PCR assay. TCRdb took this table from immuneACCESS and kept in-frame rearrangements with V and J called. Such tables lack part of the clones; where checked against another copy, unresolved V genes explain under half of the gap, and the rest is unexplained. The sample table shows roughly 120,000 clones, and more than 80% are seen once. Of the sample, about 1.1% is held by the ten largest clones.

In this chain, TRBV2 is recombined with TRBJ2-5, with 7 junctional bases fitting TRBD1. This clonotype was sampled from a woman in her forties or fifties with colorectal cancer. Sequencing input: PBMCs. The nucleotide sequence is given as TGTGCCAGCAGTAGAGACTCGGGACAGCAAGAGACCCAGTACTTC. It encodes CASSRDSGQQETQYF.